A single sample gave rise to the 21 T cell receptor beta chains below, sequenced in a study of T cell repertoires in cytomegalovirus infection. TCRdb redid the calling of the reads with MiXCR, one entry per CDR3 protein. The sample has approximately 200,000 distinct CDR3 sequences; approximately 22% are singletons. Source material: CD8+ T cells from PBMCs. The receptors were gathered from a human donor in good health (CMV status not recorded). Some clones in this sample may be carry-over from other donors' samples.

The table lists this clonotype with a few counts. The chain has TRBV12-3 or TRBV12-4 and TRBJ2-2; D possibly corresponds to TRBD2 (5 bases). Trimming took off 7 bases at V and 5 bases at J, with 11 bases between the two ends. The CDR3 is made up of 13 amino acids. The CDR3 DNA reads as TGTGCCAGCAAAGATTCGGGGACCGGGGAGCTGTTTTTT. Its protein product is CASKDSGTGELFF.

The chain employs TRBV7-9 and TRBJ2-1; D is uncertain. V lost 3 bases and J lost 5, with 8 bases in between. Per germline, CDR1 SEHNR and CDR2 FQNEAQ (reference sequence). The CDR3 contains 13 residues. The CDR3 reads CASSLTLNNEQFF. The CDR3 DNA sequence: TGTGCCAGCAGCTTGACTCTAAACAATGAGCAGTTCTTC.

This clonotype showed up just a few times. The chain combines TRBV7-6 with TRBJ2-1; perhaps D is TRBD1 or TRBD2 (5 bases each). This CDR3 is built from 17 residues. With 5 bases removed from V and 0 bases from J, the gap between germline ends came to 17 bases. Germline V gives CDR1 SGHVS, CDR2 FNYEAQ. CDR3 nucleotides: TGTGCCAGCAGCCTACCTAAACGGGGCCGCTCCTACAATGAGCAGTTCTTC. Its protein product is CASSLPKRGRSYNEQFF.

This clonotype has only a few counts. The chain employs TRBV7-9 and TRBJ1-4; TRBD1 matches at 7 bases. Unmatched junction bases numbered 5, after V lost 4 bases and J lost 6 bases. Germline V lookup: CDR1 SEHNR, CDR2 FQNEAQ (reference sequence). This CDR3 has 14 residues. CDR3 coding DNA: TGTGCCAGCAGCTACCGGACAGGAGATGAAAAACTGTTTTTT. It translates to CASSYRTGDEKLFF.

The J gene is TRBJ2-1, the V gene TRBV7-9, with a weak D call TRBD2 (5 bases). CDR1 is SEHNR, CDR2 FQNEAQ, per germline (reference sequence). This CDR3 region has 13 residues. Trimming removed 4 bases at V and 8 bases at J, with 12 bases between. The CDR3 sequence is CASSSSAGDEQFF. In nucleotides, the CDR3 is TGTGCCAGCAGCTCGAGCGCGGGCGATGAGCAGTTCTTC.

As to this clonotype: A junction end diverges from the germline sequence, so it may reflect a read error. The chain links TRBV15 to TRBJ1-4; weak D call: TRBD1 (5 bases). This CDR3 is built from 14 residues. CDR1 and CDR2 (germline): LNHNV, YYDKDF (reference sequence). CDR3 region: CATSGASGNVKLFF. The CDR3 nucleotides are TGTGCCACCAGCGGGGCTAGCGGTAATGTAAAACTGTTTTTT. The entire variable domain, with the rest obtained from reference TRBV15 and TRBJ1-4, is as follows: DAMVIQNPRYQVTQFGKPVTLSCSQTLNHNVMYWYQQKSSQAPKLLFHYYDKDFNNEADTPDNFQSRRPNTSFCFLDIRSPGLGDTAMYLCATSGASGNVKLFFGSGTQLSVL.

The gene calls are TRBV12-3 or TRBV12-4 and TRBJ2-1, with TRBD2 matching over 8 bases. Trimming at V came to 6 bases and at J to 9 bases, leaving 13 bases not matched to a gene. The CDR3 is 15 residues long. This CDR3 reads CASSRQAGAFGEQFF. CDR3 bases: TGTGCCAGCAGCCGGCAAGCGGGAGCCTTCGGTGAGCAGTTCTTC.

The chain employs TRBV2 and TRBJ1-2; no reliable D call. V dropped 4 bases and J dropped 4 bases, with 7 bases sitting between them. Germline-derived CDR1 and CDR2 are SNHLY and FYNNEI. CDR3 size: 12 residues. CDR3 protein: CASSGSLYGYTF. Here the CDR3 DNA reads TGTGCCAGCAGTGGCAGCCTCTATGGCTACACCTTC.

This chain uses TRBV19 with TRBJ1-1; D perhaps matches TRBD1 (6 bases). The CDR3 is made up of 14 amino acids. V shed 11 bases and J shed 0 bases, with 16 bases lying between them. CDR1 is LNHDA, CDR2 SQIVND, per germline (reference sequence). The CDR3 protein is CASLKTGVNTEAFF. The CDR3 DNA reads TGTGCCTCCCTGAAGACAGGAGTGAACACTGAAGCTTTCTTT.

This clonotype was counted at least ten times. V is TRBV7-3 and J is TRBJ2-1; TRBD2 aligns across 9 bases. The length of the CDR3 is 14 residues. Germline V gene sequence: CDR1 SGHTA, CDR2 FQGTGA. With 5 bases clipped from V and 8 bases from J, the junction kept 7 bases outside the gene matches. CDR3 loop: CASSPGTSFYEQFF. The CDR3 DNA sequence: TGTGCCAGCAGCCCCGGGACTAGCTTCTATGAGCAGTTCTTC.

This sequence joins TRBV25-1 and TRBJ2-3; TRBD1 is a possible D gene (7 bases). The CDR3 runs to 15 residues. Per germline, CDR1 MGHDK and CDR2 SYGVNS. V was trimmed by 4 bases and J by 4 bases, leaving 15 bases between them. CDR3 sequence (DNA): TGTGCCAGCAGTGCCTCAGGGGGAGGAGCAGATACGCAGTATTTT. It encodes CASSASGGGADTQYF. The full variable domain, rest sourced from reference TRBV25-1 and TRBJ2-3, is EADIYQTPRYLVIGTGKKITLECSQTMGHDKMYWYQQDPGMELHLIHYSYGVNSTEKGDLSSESTVSRIRTEHFPLTLESARPSHTSQYLCASSASGGGADTQYFGPGTRLTVL.

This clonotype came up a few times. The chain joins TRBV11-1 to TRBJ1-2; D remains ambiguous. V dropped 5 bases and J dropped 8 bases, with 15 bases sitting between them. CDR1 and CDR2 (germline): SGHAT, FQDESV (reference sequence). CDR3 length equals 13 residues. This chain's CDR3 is CASSQPTNRGYTF. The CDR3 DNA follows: TGTGCCAGCAGCCAGCCAACAAATAGGGGCTACACCTTC. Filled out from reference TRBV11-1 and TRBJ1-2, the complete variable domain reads EAEVAQSPRYKITEKSQAVAFWCDPISGHATLYWYRQILGQGPELLVQFQDESVVDDSQLPKDRFSAERLKGVDSTLKIQPAELGDSAMYLCASSQPTNRGYTFGSGTRLTVV.

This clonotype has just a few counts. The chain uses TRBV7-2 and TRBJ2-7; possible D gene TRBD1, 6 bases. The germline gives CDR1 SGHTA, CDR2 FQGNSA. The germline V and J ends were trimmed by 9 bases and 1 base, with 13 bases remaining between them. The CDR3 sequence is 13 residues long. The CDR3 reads CASVGDRSYEQYF. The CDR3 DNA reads TGTGCCAGTGTCGGCGACAGGTCCTACGAGCAGTACTTC.

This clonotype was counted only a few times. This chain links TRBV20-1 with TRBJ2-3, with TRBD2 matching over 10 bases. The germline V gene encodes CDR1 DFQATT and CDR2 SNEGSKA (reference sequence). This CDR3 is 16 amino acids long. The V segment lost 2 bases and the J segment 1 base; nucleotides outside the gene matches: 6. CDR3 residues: CSARSFLAGGTDTQYF. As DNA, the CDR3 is TGCAGTGCTAGATCGTTCCTAGCGGGGGGCACAGATACGCAGTATTTT.

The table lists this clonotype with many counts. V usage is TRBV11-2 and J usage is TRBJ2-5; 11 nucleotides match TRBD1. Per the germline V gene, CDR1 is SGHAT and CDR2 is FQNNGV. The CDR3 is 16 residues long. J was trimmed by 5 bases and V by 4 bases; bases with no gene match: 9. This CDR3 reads CASSSWTGGVEETQYF. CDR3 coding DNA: TGTGCCAGCAGCTCCTGGACAGGGGGCGTTGAGGAGACCCAGTACTTC.

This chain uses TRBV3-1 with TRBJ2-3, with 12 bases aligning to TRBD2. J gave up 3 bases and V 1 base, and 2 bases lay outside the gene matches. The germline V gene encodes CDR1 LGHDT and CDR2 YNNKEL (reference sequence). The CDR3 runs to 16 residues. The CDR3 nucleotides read TGTGCCAGCAGCCAAGTTCTAGCGGGGGGGACAGATACGCAGTATTTT. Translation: CASSQVLAGGTDTQYF.

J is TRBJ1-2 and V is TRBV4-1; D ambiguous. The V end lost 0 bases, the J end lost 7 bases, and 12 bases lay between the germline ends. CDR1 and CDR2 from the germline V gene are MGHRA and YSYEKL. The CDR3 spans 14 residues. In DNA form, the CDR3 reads TGCGCCAGCAGCCAAGAGAACCCCCAGATTGGCTACACCTTC. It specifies CASSQENPQIGYTF.

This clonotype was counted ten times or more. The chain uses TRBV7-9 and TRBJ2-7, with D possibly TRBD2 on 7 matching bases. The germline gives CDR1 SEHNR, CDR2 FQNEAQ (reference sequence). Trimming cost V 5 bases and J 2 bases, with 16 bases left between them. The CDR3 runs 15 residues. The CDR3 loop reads CASSPEGGGTYEQYF. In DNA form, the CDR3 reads TGTGCCAGCAGCCCTGAGGGAGGGGGTACCTACGAGCAGTACTTC.

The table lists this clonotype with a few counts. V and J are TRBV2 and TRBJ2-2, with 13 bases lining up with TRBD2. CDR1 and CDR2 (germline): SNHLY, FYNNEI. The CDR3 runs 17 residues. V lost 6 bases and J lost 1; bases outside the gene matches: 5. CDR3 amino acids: CASRGLAGAMNTGELFF. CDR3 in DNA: TGTGCCAGCAGAGGACTAGCGGGGGCCATGAACACCGGGGAGCTGTTTTTT.

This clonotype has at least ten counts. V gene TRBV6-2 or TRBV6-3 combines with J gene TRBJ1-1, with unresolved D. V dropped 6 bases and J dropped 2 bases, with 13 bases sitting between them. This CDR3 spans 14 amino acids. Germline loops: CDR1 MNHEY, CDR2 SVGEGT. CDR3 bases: TGTGCCAGCAGCGACCTGTACAGTAACACTGAAGCTTTCTTT. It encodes CASSDLYSNTEAFF.

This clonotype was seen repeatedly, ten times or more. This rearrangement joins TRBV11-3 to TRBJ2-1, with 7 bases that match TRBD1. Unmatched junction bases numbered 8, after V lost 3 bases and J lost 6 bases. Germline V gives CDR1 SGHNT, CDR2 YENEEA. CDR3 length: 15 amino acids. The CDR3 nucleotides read TGTGCCAGCAGCTTCGGAACAGGGGTGGGCAATGAGCAGTTCTTC. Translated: CASSFGTGVGNEQFF.